The T cell receptor (beta chain) under discussion was sequenced for a study of blood T cell repertoires in COVID-19. Across the study: PBMCs, B-cell-depleted T cells, or T cells provided the cDNA or gDNA that made up the material.

Participants were aged 18 to 89 years from around 24 US areas. This CDR3 contains 12 residues. Deletions cut 5 bases from V and 5 bases from J, with 7 bases between. Germline V gene lookup returns CDR1 MDHEN and CDR2 SYDVKM. In the source study's methods: Cell counts per sample came from amplifying reference gene primers. The repertoire was sequenced with immunoSEQ multiplex PCR; TCRdb's copy has only in-frame clones and lacks some. V and J calls plus clone size are reproduced from that table; the DNA served to infer D and trimming. The sample has some 300,000 clones; more than 70% are singletons. The chain carries TRBV28 and TRBJ1-5; D is uncertain. This clonotype was obtained from a woman aged 60 to 75 in a cohort exposed to, infected with or recovered from COVID-19 (not recorded which). What was sequenced was PBMCs or T cells enriched from blood (not recorded which). As DNA, the CDR3 is TGTGCCAGCAGTCTTCAGTATCAGCCCCAGCATTTT. Protein: CASSLQYQPQHF.